The sequence of this T cell receptor beta chain was determined in a study of molecular identifiers for immune sequencing clone quantification. CDR1 is LNHDA, CDR2 SQIVND, per germline (reference sequence). Trimming pared 9 bases from V and 4 bases from J, leaving 16 bases between. This CDR3 has 14 amino acids. TCRdb analysed the PCR reads with MiXCR anew, one entry per CDR3 protein. The sample comprises 490,000 or so distinct CDR3 sequences, 20% to 25% of which are singletons, and 0.84% rests with the top ten. The gene calls are TRBV19 and TRBJ2-1; D gene ambiguous. The TCR originated in a human donor in good health. Some libraries in this study had Jurkat cell RNA spiked in. Sample: naive CD8+ T cells from blood, with Jurkat cell RNA spiked in. As for subset: FACS-sorted CD8+CD4-CCR7+CD45RA+ naive T cells. CDR3 in DNA: TGTGCCAGCACTTCATTAGGTAGTTACAATGAGCAGTTCTTC. Amino acids: CASTSLGSYNEQFF.